The source of this TCR beta chain is a study of regulatory T cells in long-lasting Graves disease. CDR3 regions were amplified by Arm-PCR using iRepertoire HTBI primers to build TCR beta libraries. Each CDR3 protein gets one entry after TCRdb re-called the multiplex PCR reads with MiXCR. Of 500,000 to 700,000 distinct CDR3 sequences in the sample, 15% to 20% are singletons; the top ten hold about 18%. Time point specified: newly diagnosed GD, antithyroid drugs for less than 3 months. The TCR library was made from RNA that had been extracted from PBMCs in TRIzol. CDR3 size: 13 residues. Trimming removed 2 bases at V and 6 bases at J, with 10 bases between. CDR1 and CDR2 from the germline V gene are KGHSH and LQKENI. These same data were also listed under a study on T cells in Graves' hyperthyroidism and ophthalmopathy.

This TCR derives from a young woman with Graves disease. The sample was peripheral blood mononuclear cells (PBMCs), taken at new diagnosis, from a patient treated with antithyroid drugs. The chain links TRBV18 to TRBJ1-1; no reliable D call. The DNA of the CDR3 is TGTGCCAGCTCACCAAGATCCGAGGCTGAAGCTTTCTTT. This sequence encodes CASSPRSEAEAFF. Combining the CDR3 with reference TRBV18 and TRBJ1-1 gives the whole variable domain NAGVMQNPRHLVRRRGQEARLRCSPMKGHSHVYWYRQLPEEGLKFMVYLQKENIIDESGMPKERFSAEFPKEGPSILRIQQVVRGDSAAYFCASSPRSEAEAFFGQGTRLTVV.